This TCR beta chain was sequenced in a study of beta chain features in type 1 diabetes. About the research overall: Examination of sorted cells across all samples involved over 95 million cells. Study results and caveats: More deletions and fewer insertions at VDJ junctions were found in patients with type 1 diabetes.

CDR1 SGHNT and CDR2 YYREEE come from the germline V gene (reference sequence). V was pared by 2 bases and J by 4 bases, with 15 bases between. The CDR3 has 15 amino acids. Sorting based on CD45RO/CCR7/CD25/CD127/CD95/CD27 separated CD4+ naive, central memory, regulatory and stem cell-like memory cells. On this clone: Its antigen is unidentified.

The whole isolated RNA underwent reverse transcription, so sequencing captured expressed TCRB transcripts. On average, stem cell-like memory T cell samples had about a million reads. The data were produced by immunoSEQ multiplex PCR, yet TCRdb's version contains in-frame clones alone and is incomplete. The sample lists 90,000 to 110,000 clones; about two fifths were seen once. This clonotype was sampled from a young woman in good health. Specimen: stem cell memory CD4+ T cells from blood. This chain links TRBV5-4 with TRBJ2-5; D unclear. CDR3 DNA: TGTGCCAGCAGCTTCCCACCGACAAGTGGAGAGACCCAGTACTTC. Translating gives CASSFPPTSGETQYF.